This T cell receptor (beta chain) comes out of a study of blood T cells in healthy people across ages. Through a sample-barcoded 5' primer and a J-beta primer mix, a second PCR was run for about 6 to 12 cycles. MiXCR, applied by TCRdb to the 5' RACE reads, yields one record per CDR3 protein. The sample lists roughly 730,000 distinct CDR3 sequences; approximately 53% were seen once. For this clonotype: The antigen is unknown.

General study points: Roughly linearly, TCR beta diversity per million T cells fell as age increased. More naive CD4+ cells and higher diversity marked long-lived donors relative to aged donors.

This CDR3 is built from 15 residues. Germline V lookup: CDR1 SGDLS, CDR2 YYNGEE. V lost 3 bases to trimming and J lost 7 bases; unmatched junction nucleotides: 9. Sequencing input: blood. This TCR was recovered from a man in his forties in good health. J is TRBJ1-4 and V is TRBV9; TRBD1 matches at 7 bases. This CDR3 reads CASSARQGGGEKLFF. The DNA of the CDR3 is TGTGCCAGCAGCGCTCGACAGGGCGGAGGTGAAAAACTGTTTTTT.